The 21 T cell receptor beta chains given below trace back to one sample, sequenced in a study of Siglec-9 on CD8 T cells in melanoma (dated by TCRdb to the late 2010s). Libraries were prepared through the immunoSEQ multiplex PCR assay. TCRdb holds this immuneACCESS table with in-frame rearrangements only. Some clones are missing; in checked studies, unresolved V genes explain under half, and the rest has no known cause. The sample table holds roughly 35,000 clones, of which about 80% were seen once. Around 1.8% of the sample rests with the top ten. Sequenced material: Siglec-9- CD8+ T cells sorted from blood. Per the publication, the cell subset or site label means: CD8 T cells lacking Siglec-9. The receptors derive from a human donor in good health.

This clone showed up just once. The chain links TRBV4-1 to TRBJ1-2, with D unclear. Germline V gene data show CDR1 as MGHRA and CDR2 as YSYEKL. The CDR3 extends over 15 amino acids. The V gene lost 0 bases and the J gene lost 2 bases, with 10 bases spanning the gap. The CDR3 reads CASSQDAGENYGYTF. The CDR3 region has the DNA TGCGCCAGCAGCCAAGACGCAGGCGAAAACTATGGCTACACCTTC.

DNA of the CDR3: TGTGCCAGCAGTTTATCGGTTTGGAGGGCATGGACAGATACGCAGTATTTT. Translation gives CASSLSVWRAWTDTQYF. This sequence joins TRBV27 and TRBJ2-3; perhaps TRBD2 as D (6 bases). V shed 0 bases and J shed 3 bases, with 16 bases lying between them. The germline V gene encodes CDR1 MNHEY and CDR2 SMNVEV (reference sequence). The length of the CDR3 is 17 residues.

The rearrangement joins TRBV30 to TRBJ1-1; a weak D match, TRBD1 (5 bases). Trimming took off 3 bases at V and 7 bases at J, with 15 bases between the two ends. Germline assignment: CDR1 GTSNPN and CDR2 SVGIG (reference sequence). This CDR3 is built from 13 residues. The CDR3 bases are TGTGCCTGGAGACCGACAGCCACAATTGAAGCTTTCTTT. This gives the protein CAWRPTATIEAFF.

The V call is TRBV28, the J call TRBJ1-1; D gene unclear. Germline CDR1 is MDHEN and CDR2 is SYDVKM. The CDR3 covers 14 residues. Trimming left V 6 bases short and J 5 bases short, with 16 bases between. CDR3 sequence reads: CASSVEGRGTEAFF. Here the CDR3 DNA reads TGTGCCAGCAGCGTGGAGGGCCGCGGGACTGAAGCTTTCTTT.

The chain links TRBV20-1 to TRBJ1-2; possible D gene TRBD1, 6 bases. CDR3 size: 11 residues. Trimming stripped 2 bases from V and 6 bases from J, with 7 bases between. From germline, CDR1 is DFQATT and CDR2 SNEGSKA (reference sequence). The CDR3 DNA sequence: TGCAGTGCTAGACAGGGGAATGGCTACACCTTC. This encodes CSARQGNGYTF.

The CDR3 sequence is CASSPPGEINTGELFF. CDR3 nucleotide sequence: TGTGCCAGCAGCCCCCCGGGGGAGATTAACACCGGGGAGCTGTTTTTT. The chain is built from TRBV28 and TRBJ2-2; TRBD2 is a possible D gene (6 bases). With 6 bases removed from V and 2 bases from J, the gap between germline ends came to 16 bases. The germline V gene has CDR1 MDHEN and CDR2 SYDVKM. The CDR3 totals 16 residues.

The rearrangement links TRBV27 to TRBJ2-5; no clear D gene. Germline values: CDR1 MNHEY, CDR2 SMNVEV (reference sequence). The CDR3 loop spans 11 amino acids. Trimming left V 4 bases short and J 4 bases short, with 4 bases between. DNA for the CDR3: TGTGCCAGCAGTTGGGGAGAGACCCAGTACTTC. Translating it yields CASSWGETQYF.

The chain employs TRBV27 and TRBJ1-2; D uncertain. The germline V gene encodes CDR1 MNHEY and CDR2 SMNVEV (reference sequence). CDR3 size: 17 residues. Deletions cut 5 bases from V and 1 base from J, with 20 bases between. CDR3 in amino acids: CASSPRGGVPFNYGYTF. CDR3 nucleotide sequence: TGTGCCAGCAGTCCCCGCGGTGGGGTGCCCTTTAACTATGGCTACACCTTC.

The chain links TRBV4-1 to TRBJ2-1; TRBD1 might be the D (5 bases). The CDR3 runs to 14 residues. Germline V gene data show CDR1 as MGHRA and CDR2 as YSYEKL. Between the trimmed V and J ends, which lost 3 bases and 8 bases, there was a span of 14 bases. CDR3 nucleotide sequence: TGCGCCAGCAGCCACTTACAGGCCGAGGATGAGCAGTTCTTC. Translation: CASSHLQAEDEQFF.

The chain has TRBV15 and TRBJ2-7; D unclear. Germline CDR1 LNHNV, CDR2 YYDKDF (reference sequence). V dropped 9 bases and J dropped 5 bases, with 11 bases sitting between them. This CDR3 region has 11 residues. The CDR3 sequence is CATRTANEQYF. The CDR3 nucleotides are TGTGCCACTCGGACCGCTAACGAGCAGTACTTC. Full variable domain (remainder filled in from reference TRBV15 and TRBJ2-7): DAMVIQNPRYQVTQFGKPVTLSCSQTLNHNVMYWYQQKSSQAPKLLFHYYDKDFNNEADTPDNFQSRRPNTSFCFLDIRSPGLGDTAMYLCATRTANEQYFGPGTRLTVT.

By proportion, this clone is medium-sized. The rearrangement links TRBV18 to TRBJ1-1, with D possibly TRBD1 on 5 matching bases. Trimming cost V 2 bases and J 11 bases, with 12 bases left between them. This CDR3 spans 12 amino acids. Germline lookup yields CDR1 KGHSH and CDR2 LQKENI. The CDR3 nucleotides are TGTGCCAGCTCACCAGCGGGGTCAGGGGCTTTCTTT. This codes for CASSPAGSGAFF.

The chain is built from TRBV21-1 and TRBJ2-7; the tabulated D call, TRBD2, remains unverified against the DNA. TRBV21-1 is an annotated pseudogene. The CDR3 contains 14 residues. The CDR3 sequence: CASSRSVGGYEQYF. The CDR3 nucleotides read TGTGCCAGCAGCAGATCCGTGGGAGGCTACGAGCAGTACTTC.

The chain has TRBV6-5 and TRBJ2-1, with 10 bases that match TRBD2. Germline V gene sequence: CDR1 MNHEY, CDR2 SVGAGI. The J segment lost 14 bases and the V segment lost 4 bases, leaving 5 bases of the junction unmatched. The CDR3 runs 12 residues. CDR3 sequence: CASSSLGTSEFF. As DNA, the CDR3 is TGTGCCAGCAGTTCCCTTGGGACTAGCGAGTTCTTC.

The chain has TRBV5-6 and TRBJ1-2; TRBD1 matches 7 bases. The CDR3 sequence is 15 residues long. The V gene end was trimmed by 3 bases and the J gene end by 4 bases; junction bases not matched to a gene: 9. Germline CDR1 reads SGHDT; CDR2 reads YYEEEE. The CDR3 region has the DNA TGTGCCAGCAGCTCGGACAGGACTACCATCTATGGCTACACCTTC. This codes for CASSSDRTTIYGYTF.

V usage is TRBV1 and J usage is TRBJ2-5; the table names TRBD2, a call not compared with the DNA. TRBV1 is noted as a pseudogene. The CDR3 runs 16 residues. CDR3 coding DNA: TGCACCAGCAGCCAAGCCAAGCGGGAGTGCTCGGAGACCCAGTACTTC. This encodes CTSSQAKRECSETQYF.

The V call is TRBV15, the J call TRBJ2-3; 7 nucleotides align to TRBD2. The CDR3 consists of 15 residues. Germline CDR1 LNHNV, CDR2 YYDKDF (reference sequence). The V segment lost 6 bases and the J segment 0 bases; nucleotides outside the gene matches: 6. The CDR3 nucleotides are TGTGCCACCAGTTGGCGGGAGACGAGCACAGATACGCAGTATTTT. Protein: CATSWRETSTDTQYF.

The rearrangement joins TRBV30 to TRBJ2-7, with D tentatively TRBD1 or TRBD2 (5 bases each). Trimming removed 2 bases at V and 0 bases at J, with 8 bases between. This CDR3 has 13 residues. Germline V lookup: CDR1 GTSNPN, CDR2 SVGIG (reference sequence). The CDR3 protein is CAWSSGTSYEQYF. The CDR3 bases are TGTGCCTGGAGTTCAGGGACCTCCTACGAGCAGTACTTC.

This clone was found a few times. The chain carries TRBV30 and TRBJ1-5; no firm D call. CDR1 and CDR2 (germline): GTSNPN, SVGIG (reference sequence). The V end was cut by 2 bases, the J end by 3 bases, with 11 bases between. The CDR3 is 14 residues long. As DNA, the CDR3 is TGTGCCTGGAGTACAGTACTCTTCAATCAGCCCCAGCATTTT. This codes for CAWSTVLFNQPQHF.

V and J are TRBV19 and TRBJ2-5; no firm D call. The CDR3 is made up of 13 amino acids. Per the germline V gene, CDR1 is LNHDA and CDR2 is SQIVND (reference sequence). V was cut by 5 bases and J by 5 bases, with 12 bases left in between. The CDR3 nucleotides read TGTGCCAGTAGTTCCCGGGCAGAGGAGACCCAGTACTTC. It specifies CASSSRAEETQYF.

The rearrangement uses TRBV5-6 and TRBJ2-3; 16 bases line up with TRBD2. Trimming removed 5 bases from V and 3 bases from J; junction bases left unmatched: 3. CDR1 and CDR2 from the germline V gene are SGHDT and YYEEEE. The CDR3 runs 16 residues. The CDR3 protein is CASRLGLAGGTDTQYF. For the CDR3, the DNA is TGTGCCAGCAGACTGGGACTAGCGGGGGGGACAGATACGCAGTATTTT.

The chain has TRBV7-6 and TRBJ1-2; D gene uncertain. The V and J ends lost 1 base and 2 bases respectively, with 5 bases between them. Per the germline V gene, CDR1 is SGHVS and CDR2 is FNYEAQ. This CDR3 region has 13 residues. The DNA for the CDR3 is TGTGCCAGCAGCTTAGAAGGGAACTATGGCTACACCTTC. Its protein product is CASSLEGNYGYTF.